This TCR beta chain originates from a study of CD8+ T cells in alopecia areata. Reverse transcribed after extraction, RNA yielded cDNA as the sequencing template. The repertoire was sequenced with immunoSEQ multiplex PCR; TCRdb's copy has only in-frame clones and lacks some. Of 75,000 to 100,000 clones in the sample, around 45% were seen once. General study results and limits: In scalp samples, resident alphabeta T cells of normal skin are also sequenced.

Notes on this clone: The antigen remains unidentified.

Collection of lesional scalp punch biopsies and peripheral blood was performed in alopecia areata patients. PBMCs served as the source from which CD4+ and CD8+ T cells were sorted. The sequence derives from a human donor with alopecia areata. Specimen: CD4+ T cells sorted from blood.

Here the CDR3 reads CASSFSTDTQYF. CDR3 bases: TGTGCCAGCAGTTTCAGCACAGATACGCAGTATTTT. The V gene is TRBV27, the J gene TRBJ2-3; D remains unclear. CDR1 is MNHEY and CDR2 is SMNVEV in the germline V gene (reference sequence). The V gene lost 3 bases and the J gene lost 0 bases, with 1 base spanning the gap. The CDR3 contains 12 residues.